This TCR beta chain derives from a study of OX40 agonist ivuxolimab in advanced cancers. Study as a whole: All patients had ivuxolimab intravenously every 2 weeks at 0.01 to 10 mg/kg. Partial responses were achieved by three patients, one with hepatocellular carcinoma and two with cutaneous melanoma. The study, taken as a whole, reports: CD8+ T cells (on average) carried more expanded clones than CD4+ T cells.

V was cut by 4 bases and J by 4 bases, with 14 bases left in between. This CDR3 has 14 amino acids. Germline V CDR1 and CDR2: SGHDT, YYEEEE. Generated by immunoSEQ multiplex PCR, the TCRdb table keeps only in-frame clones and is missing some. Among about 20,000 clones listed, 86% were seen once. Autoimmune disease history or systemic immunosuppression was exclusionary. As regards this clone: Its target is unknown.

The chain couples TRBV5-6 to TRBJ1-1; D is perhaps TRBD1 (5 bases). Here the sequenced sample was CD4+ or CD8+ T cells sorted from blood, taken in a trial of the OX40 agonist ivuxolimab. The origin of this receptor is an adult with an advanced solid tumor such as melanoma, head and neck, liver or kidney cancer. CDR3 DNA sequence: TGTGCCAGCAGCCTCCCCGGGGGAGCCACTGAAGCTTTCTTT. Its protein is CASSLPGGATEAFF.